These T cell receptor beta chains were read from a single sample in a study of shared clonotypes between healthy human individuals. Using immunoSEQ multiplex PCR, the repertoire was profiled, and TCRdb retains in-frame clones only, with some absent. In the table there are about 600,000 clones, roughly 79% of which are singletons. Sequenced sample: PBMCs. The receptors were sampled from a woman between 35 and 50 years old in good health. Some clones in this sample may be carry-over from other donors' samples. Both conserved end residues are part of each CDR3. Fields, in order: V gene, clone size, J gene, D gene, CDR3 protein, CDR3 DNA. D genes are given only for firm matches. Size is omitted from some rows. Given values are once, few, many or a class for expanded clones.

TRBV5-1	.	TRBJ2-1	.	CASSPQLNEQFF	TGCGCCAGCAGCCCTCAACTTAATGAGCAGTTCTTC
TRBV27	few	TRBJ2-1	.	CAAGDDSSYNEQFF	TGTGCCGCTGGCGATGACAGCTCCTACAATGAGCAGTTCTTC
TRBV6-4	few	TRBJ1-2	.	CASWVWDF	TGTGCCAGCTGGGTCTGGGACTTC
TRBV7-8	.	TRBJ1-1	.	CASSLEIRGVGTEAFF	TGTGCCAGCAGCTTAGAGATCCGGGGAGTAGGGACTGAAGCTTTCTTT
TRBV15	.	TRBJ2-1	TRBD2	CATTSGRTNEQFF	TGTGCCACAACTAGCGGGAGGACCAATGAGCAGTTCTTC
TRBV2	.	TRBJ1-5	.	CASTGTRYGTNQPQHF	TGTGCCAGCACTGGGACACGCTATGGCACCAATCAGCCCCAGCATTTT
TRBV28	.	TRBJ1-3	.	CASSTGGGETGNTIYF	TGTGCCAGCAGCACCGGAGGGGGGGAGACTGGAAACACCATATATTTT
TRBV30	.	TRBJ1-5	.	CAWSARGYRNQPQHF	TGTGCCTGGAGCGCCCGTGGGTATCGCAATCAGCCCCAGCATTTT
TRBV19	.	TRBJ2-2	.	CASRLDPNTGELFF	TGTGCCAGTAGACTAGACCCGAACACCGGGGAGCTGTTTTTT
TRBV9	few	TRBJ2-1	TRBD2	CASSVVGSGIRYNEQFF	TGTGCCAGCAGCGTAGTAGGGAGCGGGATTAGGTACAATGAGCAGTTCTTC
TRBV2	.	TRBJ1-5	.	CASTPEGGSNQPQHF	TGTGCCAGCACCCCCGAGGGGGGAAGCAATCAGCCCCAGCATTTT
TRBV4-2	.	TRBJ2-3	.	CASSQTDTQYF	TGTGCCAGCAGCCAAACAGATACGCAGTATTTT
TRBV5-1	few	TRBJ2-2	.	CASRLQGVDGELFF	TGCGCCAGCAGATTACAGGGAGTTGACGGGGAGCTGTTTTTT
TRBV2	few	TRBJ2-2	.	CASRYTGELFF	TGTGCCAGCAGGTACACCGGGGAGCTGTTTTTT
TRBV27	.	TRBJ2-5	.	CASSLSYWGETQYF	TGTGCCAGCAGTTTATCGTACTGGGGGGAGACCCAGTACTTC
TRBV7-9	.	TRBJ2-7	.	CASSTTDPSYEQYF	TGTGCCAGCAGCACCACGGACCCGAGCTACGAGCAGTACTTC
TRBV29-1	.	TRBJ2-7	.	CSVEDAGNGDEQYF	TGCAGCGTTGAAGACGCAGGGAACGGGGACGAGCAGTACTTC